What follows is one T cell receptor (beta chain) and its context. What it binds is not known. The record originates from a study of shared clonotypes between healthy human individuals. Donors were healthy HIV-negative adults without recently reported acute infections or vaccinations. Adult Caucasians living in Nashville, Tennessee made up all of the donors. Broader study findings: Researchers found naive subsets generally carried larger estimated richness than memory subsets.

Authors' methods: Junction-only sequences without quality scores came from ImmunoSEQ, so filtering differed. The method was immunoSEQ multiplex PCR; TCRdb's version includes in-frame clones alone and lacks a portion of them. V, J and clone size are those of that table, while D and trimming were read from the DNA. Of roughly 2.2 million clones detected, 85% to 95% appear once; the ten largest clones hold 0.37%. Germline-derived CDR1 and CDR2 are LGHNA and YSLEER. The CDR3 runs 15 residues. The V gene lost 1 base and the J gene lost 2 bases, with 10 bases spanning the gap. The receptor's source is a young man in good health. Some clones in this sample may be carry-over from other donors' samples. Sequencing input: naive CD4+ T cells from PBMCs. The sample's subset: CD45RA+ positively selected. The chain joins TRBV4-3 to TRBJ2-3, with a possible D match to TRBD2 (6 bases). CDR3 loop: CASSQGGGLTDTQYF. CDR3 in DNA: TGCGCCAGCAGCCAAGGTGGAGGGCTCACAGATACGCAGTATTTT.